This T cell receptor beta chain comes out of a study of CD8 T cells in ankylosing spondylitis. This clonotype has a handful of counts. As yet, its antigen is unknown. Study-level findings and limits: Clones linked with disease were CD8+ and fairly uncommon in the peripheral blood.

CDR3 length: 15 amino acids. V was clipped by 4 bases and J by 1 base; unmatched bases: 5. TCRdb re-called the 5' RACE reads with MiXCR, one entry per CDR3 protein. The data contain roughly 180,000 distinct CDR3 sequences, roughly 10% of them singletons. This TCR was recovered from a female donor with ankylosing spondylitis or in good health (not recorded which). The sample taken for sequencing was blood, either unsorted or a sorted T cell fraction (not recorded which). This rearrangement joins TRBV12-3 or TRBV12-4 to TRBJ2-3; 7 bases line up with TRBD2. The chain's CDR3 is CASSWGGEGTDTQYF. The CDR3 bases are TGTGCCAGCAGTTGGGGGGGGGAGGGCACAGATACGCAGTATTTT.